The next 5 T cell receptor beta chains were all read from a single sample in a study of tissue T cells after allogeneic stem cell transplantation. Repertoires were generated with immunoSEQ multiplex PCR, while TCRdb's copy carries only in-frame clones and drops some. The data contain under 5,500 clones, around 45% of them seen just once; the ten biggest clones take up 16%. Time point in this sample: mouse harvest day 14 after allogeneic transplant. Each mouse received 10^7 T-cell-depleted marrow cells plus 10^6 splenic CD5+ T cells by tail vein. Sample: lymph node tissue. The source of these receptors is a female BALB/c mouse given C57BL/6 T cells with graft-versus-host disease after an allogeneic hematopoietic cell transplant.

Comments on this clone: The gene names here belong to mouse. The read finishes 1 residue shy of the CDR3 end, and the germline J gene is used to complete it. V usage is TRBV16 and J usage is TRBJ2-3; no definite D call. The germline V and J ends were trimmed by 0 bases and 2 bases, with 0 bases remaining between them. The V gene's germline CDR1 is SGHSA and CDR2 FRNQAP. The CDR3 is 12 amino acids. Incomplete CDR3 DNA: TGTGCAAGCAGCTTAGATGCAGAAACGCTGTAT. Encoded protein: CASSLDAETLY. The entire CDR3 is CASSLDAETLYF. Based on the CDR3 plus reference TRBV16 and TRBJ2-3, the full variable domain is NAGVIQTPRHKVTGKGQEATLWCEPISGHSAVFWYRQTIVQGLEFLTYFRNQAPIDDSGMPKERFSAQMPNQSHSTLKIQSTQPQDSAVYLCASSLDAETLYFGSGTRLTVL.

With respect to this clone: Mouse germline and gene names are used. The covered CDR3 bases are TGTGCCAGCAGCCAAGATCCAGACCAAGACACCCAGTAC. Encoded protein: CASSQDPDQDTQY. The entire CDR3 protein reads CASSQDPDQDTQYF. The chain recombines TRBV2 with TRBJ2-5; D not certain. The read ends 1 residue shy of where the CDR3 ends; the end is completed using the germline J gene. Germline loops: CDR1 LGHNA, CDR2 YSYQKL. V was trimmed by 0 bases and J by 1 base, leaving 5 bases between them. This CDR3 is built from 14 residues.

With respect to this clone: Each gene name is a mouse one. Partial CDR3 DNA: TGTGCCAGCAGTCGGACAGATTCTGGAAATACGCTCTAT. It encodes CASSRTDSGNTLY. The entire CDR3 reads CASSRTDSGNTLYF. The gene calls are TRBV26 and TRBJ1-3, with a possible D match to TRBD1 (6 bases). The read gets to within 1 residue of the CDR3 end, and the germline J gene fills in the rest. Germline V CDR1 and CDR2: KGHPV, FQNQEV (reference sequence). V gave up 4 bases and J gave up 0 bases, with 7 bases separating them. The CDR3 spans 14 residues.

This clone is judged medium-sized (0.01 to 0.1%). Gene names follow the mouse nomenclature. The read stops 1 residue short of the end of the CDR3; the missing end is completed from the germline J gene. The rearrangement links TRBV26 to TRBJ1-2; 9 bases align to TRBD1. Germline CDR1 reads KGHPV; CDR2 reads FQNQEV (reference sequence). The CDR3 totals 14 residues. The ends lost 3 bases at V and 4 bases at J; junction bases unmatched: 3. CDR3 in amino acids: CASSLDRGSSDYTF. Incomplete CDR3 DNA: TGTGCCAGCAGTCTCGACAGGGGGAGCTCCGACTACACC.

With respect to this clone: Genes and germline are mouse. Read coverage stops 1 residue before the CDR3 terminus; the germline J gene supplies the remainder. The chain combines TRBV16 with TRBJ2-3; no reliable D call. The CDR3 is 13 residues long. The V gene's germline CDR1 is SGHSA and CDR2 FRNQAP. V gave up 0 bases and J gave up 2 bases, with 3 bases separating them. CDR3 DNA, as far as it was read: TGTGCAAGCAGCTTAGATATTGCAGAAACGCTGTAT. It specifies CASSLDIAETLY. The CDR3 in its entirety is CASSLDIAETLYF. Together with reference TRBV16 and TRBJ2-3, the CDR3 gives the full variable domain: NAGVIQTPRHKVTGKGQEATLWCEPISGHSAVFWYRQTIVQGLEFLTYFRNQAPIDDSGMPKERFSAQMPNQSHSTLKIQSTQPQDSAVYLCASSLDIAETLYFGSGTRLTVL.